This T cell receptor (beta chain) was obtained from a study of blood T cell repertoires in COVID-19. For the study at large: T cells, B-cell-depleted T cells, or PBMCs provided the cDNA or gDNA that served as material.

The CDR3 extends over 13 amino acids. In germline, CDR1 is SQVTM, CDR2 ANQGSEA. Unmatched junction bases numbered 8, after V lost 4 bases and J lost 5 bases. Assay: immunoSEQ multiplex PCR; the TCRdb copy retains only in-frame clones and omits some. This sample has about 200,000 clones, with 82% found just once. V gene TRBV29-1 combines with J gene TRBJ2-7; 7 bases are a match to TRBD2. The receptor comes from a human donor with acute or convalescent COVID-19. The donor label of this sample is uncertain. Sequenced sample: peripheral blood. The CDR3 loop reads CSVGREGANEQYF. CDR3 bases: TGCAGCGTTGGAAGGGAGGGTGCGAACGAGCAGTACTTC.